The clone carrying this TCR beta chain showed up just a few times. This CDR3 region has 14 residues. The sample belongs to a study of blood T cell repertoires in COVID-19. About the study: Researchers got acute and convalescent COVID-19 samples from the United States, Italy and Spain. PBMCs, B-cell-depleted T cells, or T cells provided the cDNA or gDNA that made up the material.

As handled by the study authors: It was from reference gene primer amplification that nucleated cell counts were estimated. Sequenced by immunoSEQ multiplex PCR; TCRdb stores in-frame clones only, minus some. V and J calls and clone size are as listed in that table; D and trimming were resolved from the DNA. The sample lists 240,000 or so clones, almost 85% occurring once. Sequenced sample: peripheral blood. This sequence originates from a woman aged 80 or older with acute or convalescent COVID-19. V usage is TRBV21-1 and J usage is TRBJ1-6; TRBD1, the table's D call, was not compared with the DNA. TRBV21-1 has pseudogene status. The CDR3 spells CASSNRQNNSPLHF. For the CDR3, the DNA is TGTGCCAGCAGCAACCGACAAAATAATTCACCCCTCCACTTT.